Listed below are T cell receptor beta chains from one sample, sequenced in a study of beta chain features in type 1 diabetes. Profiled with immunoSEQ multiplex PCR; TCRdb holds only in-frame clones, not every one. The repertoire holds approximately 330,000 clones, with roughly 11% as singletons. The specimen sequenced was naive CD4+ T cells from blood. The origin of the receptors is a woman in her thirties in good health. CDR3s include the opening cysteine and the closing phenylalanine or tryptophan. The D gene is left open where the match is weak. Clone size is given for some rows only: seen once, a few or many times, or a class if the clone is expanded.

j_call cdr3_length clone_size d_call v_call cdr3_nt cdr3_aa
TRBJ2-5 14 . TRBD2 TRBV25-1 TGTGCCAGCAGTAAGGGACTAGTCCCAGAGACCCAGTACTTC CASSKGLVPETQYF
TRBJ2-5 16 few TRBD2 TRBV14 TGTGCCAGCAGCCCCCCAGGGACTACCCAAGGAGAGACCCAGTACTTC CASSPPGTTQGETQYF
TRBJ2-3 15 . . TRBV4-3 TGCGCCAGCAGCCAAGAGGGGCCCAGCACAGATACGCAGTATTTT CASSQEGPSTDTQYF
TRBJ2-2 14 few . TRBV6-5 TGTGCCAGCATGGTACAGGGTGCAACCGGGGAGCTGTTTTTT CASMVQGATGELFF
TRBJ2-1 15 . . TRBV18 TGTGCCAGCTCACCACAAAGCGGAAGTCAGGGGGAGCAGTTCTTC CASSPQSGSQGEQFF
TRBJ2-2 12 few . TRBV10-3 TGTGCCATCGCTTGGAGGCGTGGGGAGCTGTTTTTT CAIAWRRGELFF
TRBJ2-7 16 . . TRBV5-4 TGTGCCAGCAGCCCTCTATCTAGACAGTCCGCGGCCGAGCAGTACTTC CASSPLSRQSAAEQYF
TRBJ1-2 12 few . TRBV18 TGTGCCAGCTCAGATGGGACATTTGGCTACACCTTC CASSDGTFGYTF
TRBJ2-1 16 . TRBD1 TRBV7-6 TGTGCCAGCAGCTTAGCGGGACAGGGATCCTACAATGAGCAGTTCTTC CASSLAGQGSYNEQFF
TRBJ2-5 12 . . TRBV29-1 TGCAGCGTTGGCGGACAGCAAGAGACCCAGTACTTC CSVGGQQETQYF
TRBJ1-1 14 few . TRBV7-9 TGTGCCAGCAGCTTAGGGGCAGGGTCCCCTGAAGCTTTCTTT CASSLGAGSPEAFF
TRBJ1-5 13 few . TRBV5-6 TGTGCCAGCAGCCCCGGGTTGTCACAGCCCCAGCATTTT CASSPGLSQPQHF
TRBJ1-5 14 . TRBD1 TRBV28 TGTGCCAGCAGTGGACAGGGTAGCAATCAGCCCCAGCATTTT CASSGQGSNQPQHF
TRBJ2-7 16 . TRBD1 TRBV15 TGTGCCACCAGCAGAGAGACCGGGACAGGGGGCTACGAGCAGTACTTC CATSRETGTGGYEQYF
TRBJ2-4 19 . TRBD2 TRBV28 TGTGCCAGCAGTTTACCTGGGACTAGCGGAATTCTAGCCAAAAACATTCAGTACTTC CASSLPGTSGILAKNIQYF
TRBJ1-4 16 few TRBD1 TRBV16 TGTGCCAGCAGCCAATCGACAGGGCTGGTAAATGAAAAACTGTTTTTT CASSQSTGLVNEKLFF
TRBJ2-1 16 . TRBD2 TRBV5-4 TGTGCCAGCAGCTTCCTTCTAGCGGGAGCGAGCGATGAGCAGTTCTTC CASSFLLAGASDEQFF
TRBJ1-1 15 few . TRBV6-5 TGTGCCAGCAACGATCCGGGACAAGTGAACACTGAAGCTTTCTTT CASNDPGQVNTEAFF
TRBJ1-3 15 few TRBD1 TRBV6-4 TGTGCCAGCAGTCCCGGAGGGACAGTAGGAAACACCATATATTTT CASSPGGTVGNTIYF
TRBJ2-1 13 . . TRBV9 TGTGCCAGCAGCGTCTCAGGACAGAAAGAGCAGTTCTTC CASSVSGQKEQFF
TRBJ2-1 15 . TRBD2 TRBV27 TGTGCCAGCAGTTTTTCGAGCGGGAGGGCCACTGAGCAGTTCTTC CASSFSSGRATEQFF
TRBJ2-7 15 . TRBD1 TRBV28 TGTGCCAGCAGTTTTGGGGACAGGGGTCGAGGTGAGCAGTACTTC CASSFGDRGRGEQYF
TRBJ2-3 12 . . TRBV7-2 TGTGCCAGCAGCCAGAACACAGATACGCAGTATTTT CASSQNTDTQYF
TRBJ2-1 11 few . TRBV29-1 TGCAGCTCACACCTCTACAATGAGCAGTTCTTC CSSHLYNEQFF
TRBJ2-1 15 few TRBD2 TRBV9 TGTGCCAGCAGCCCCACTAGCGGGAGTAACAATGAGCAGTTCTTC CASSPTSGSNNEQFF